This T cell receptor beta chain was documented in a study of response to subunit inactivated influenza vaccine. Findings and limits, study-wide: Each seasonal flu vaccination may recruit only limited new T cells, authors suggested.

Germline V gene lookup returns CDR1 LGHDT and CDR2 YNNKEL (reference sequence). The CDR3 totals 14 residues. The V gene lost 5 bases and the J gene lost 9 bases, with 17 bases spanning the gap. TCRdb ran MiXCR on the RT-PCR reads and lists one entry per CDR3 protein. The sample lists almost 600,000 distinct CDR3 sequences, 13% to 15% occurring once. This clonotype occurred a few times. Its cognate antigen is unknown. This TCR was sampled from a man in his forties or fifties who received an inactivated influenza vaccine. V usage is TRBV3-1 and J usage is TRBJ2-4; D gene ambiguous. The sample in question was PBMCs from blood, obtained 11 to 12 days after vaccination. The CDR3 coding sequence is TGTGCCAGCAGCGTCCTACAAGGGTCCGGCATTCAGTACTTC. Translation gives CASSVLQGSGIQYF.